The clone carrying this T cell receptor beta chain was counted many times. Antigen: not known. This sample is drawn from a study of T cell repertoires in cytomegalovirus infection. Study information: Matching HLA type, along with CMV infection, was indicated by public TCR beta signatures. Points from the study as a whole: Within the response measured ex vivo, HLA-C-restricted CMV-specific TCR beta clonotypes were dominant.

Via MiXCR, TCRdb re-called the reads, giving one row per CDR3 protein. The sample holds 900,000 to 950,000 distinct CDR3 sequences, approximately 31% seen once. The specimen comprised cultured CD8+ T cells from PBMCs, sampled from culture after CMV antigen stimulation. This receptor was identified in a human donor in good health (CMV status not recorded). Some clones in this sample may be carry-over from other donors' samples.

The CDR3 coding sequence is TGTGCCAGCAGCTTAAAGGACTATAGCACAGATACGCAGTATTTT. Its translation is CASSLKDYSTDTQYF. The chain combines TRBV7-2 with TRBJ2-3, with TRBD2 as a possible D gene (6 bases). The CDR3 runs to 15 residues. The V end lost 2 bases, the J end lost 0 bases, and 9 bases lay between the germline ends. Germline-derived CDR1 and CDR2 are SGHTA and FQGNSA.